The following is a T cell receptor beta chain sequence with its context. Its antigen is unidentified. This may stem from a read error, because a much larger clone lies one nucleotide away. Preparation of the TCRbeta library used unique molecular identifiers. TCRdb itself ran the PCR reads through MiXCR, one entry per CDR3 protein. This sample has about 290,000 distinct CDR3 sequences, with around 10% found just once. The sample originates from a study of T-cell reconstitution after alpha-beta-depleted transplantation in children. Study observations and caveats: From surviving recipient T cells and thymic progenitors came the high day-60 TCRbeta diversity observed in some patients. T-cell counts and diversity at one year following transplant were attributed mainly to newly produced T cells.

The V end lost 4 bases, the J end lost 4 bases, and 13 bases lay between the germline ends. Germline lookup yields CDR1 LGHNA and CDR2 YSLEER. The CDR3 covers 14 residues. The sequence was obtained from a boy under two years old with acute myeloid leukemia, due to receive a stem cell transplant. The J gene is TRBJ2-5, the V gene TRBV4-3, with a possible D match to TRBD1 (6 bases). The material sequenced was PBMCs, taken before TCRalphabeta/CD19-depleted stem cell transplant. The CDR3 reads CASSLGLGGETQYF. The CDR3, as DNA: TGCGCCAGCAGCCTGGGGCTAGGGGGAGAGACCCAGTACTTC.